The 25 T cell receptor beta chains presented below share a single source sample, sequenced in a study of human T cells and chemical hapten exposure. Attachment of unique molecular identifiers to individual cDNA molecules was performed in the library. TCRdb re-analysed the reads in MiXCR, keeping a single row per CDR3 protein. Of 940 or so distinct CDR3 sequences in the sample, 40% to 65% were seen once. Treatment specified: therapeutic diphenylcyclopropenone sensitization with weekly scalp DPC. The sequences come from whole blood, collected before DPC sensitization or 2, 6, or about 24 weeks after (not recorded which). These receptors came from an adult with alopecia areata. Some clones in this sample may be carry-over from other donors' samples. This table probably holds off-target reads from a library built for another chain.

The chain links TRBV20-1 to TRBJ1-5; 8 positions match TRBD1. Germline values: CDR1 DFQATT, CDR2 SNEGSKA (reference sequence). Losses at the gene ends were 0 bases for V and 2 bases for J; bases not matched to a gene: 6. This CDR3 has 16 residues. The CDR3 loop is CSARDQGAIGNQPQHF. The CDR3 DNA reads as TGCAGTGCTAGAGATCAGGGGGCGATTGGCAATCAGCCCCAGCATTTT.

In this sample, this clonotype turned up once. V is TRBV28 and J is TRBJ2-6, with no clear D. The CDR3 extends over 13 amino acids. The ends were cut back, 8 bases at V and 2 bases at J, with 7 bases in the middle. Germline V gives CDR1 MDHEN, CDR2 SYDVKM. CDR3 sequence (DNA): TGTGCCAGCGGAGTGGCTGGGGCCAACGTCCTGACTTTC. It translates to CASGVAGANVLTF.

The chain carries TRBV24-1 and TRBJ2-1; TRBD2 matches 7 bases. The CDR3 has 14 residues. Trimming took 4 bases from V and 6 from J; bases not matched to a gene: 5. Germline values: CDR1 KGHDR, CDR2 SFDVKD. CDR3 in amino acids: CATSEGGRGNEQFF. CDR3 in DNA: TGTGCCACCAGTGAGGGTGGGAGGGGCAATGAGCAGTTCTTC.

This clonotype occurred a few times. The chain carries TRBV6-6 and TRBJ2-5, with 8 bases fitting TRBD2. Germline V CDR1 and CDR2: MNHNY, SVGAGI (reference sequence). Unmatched junction bases numbered 14, after V lost 6 bases and J lost 5 bases. This CDR3 spans 16 amino acids. CDR3: CASSAGWGSSGETQYF. In DNA, the CDR3 is TGTGCCAGCAGCGCCGGTTGGGGGTCTAGCGGGGAGACCCAGTACTTC.

The chain carries TRBV7-3 and TRBJ1-1; 9 bases match TRBD1. Trimming took 2 bases from V and 5 from J; bases not matched to a gene: 9. This CDR3 is built from 16 residues. Germline V gene data show CDR1 as SGHTA and CDR2 as FQGTGA. In DNA, the CDR3 is TGTGCCAGCAGCTTAGCGTCGGGGACAGGGAGGACTGAAGCTTTCTTT. Amino acids: CASSLASGTGRTEAFF.

This chain uses TRBV29-1 with TRBJ2-3; 7 positions agree with TRBD2. Germline lookup yields CDR1 SQVTM and CDR2 ANQGSEA. The CDR3 has 14 residues. With V trimmed by 2 bases and J by 7 bases, 9 bases remained unmatched. This CDR3 reads CSVELREKSNTQYF. The CDR3 bases are TGCAGCGTTGAATTGCGGGAGAAGTCGAATACGCAGTATTTT.

The chain couples TRBV6-2 or TRBV6-3 to TRBJ2-7; no clear D gene. Germline V gene data show CDR1 as MNHEY and CDR2 as SVGEGT. Trimming stripped 5 bases from V and 6 bases from J, with 14 bases between. This CDR3 has 13 residues. CDR3 nucleotide sequence: TGTGCCAGCAGTCCGACGGCGACCAGCGAGCAGTACTTC. Translation gives CASSPTATSEQYF.

This chain links TRBV11-2 with TRBJ1-5; D gene uncertain. Germline CDR1 and CDR2: SGHAT and FQNNGV. V lost 5 bases and J 2 bases, leaving 10 bases between the germline ends. The CDR3 is made up of 14 amino acids. The CDR3: CASSPLSGNQPQHF. In DNA form, the CDR3 reads TGTGCCAGCAGCCCCTTGAGCGGCAATCAGCCCCAGCATTTT. The full variable domain, with the rest looked up from reference TRBV11-2 and TRBJ1-5, is EAGVAQSPRYKIIEKRQSVAFWCNPISGHATLYWYQQILGQGPKLLIQFQNNGVVDDSQLPKDRFSAERLKGVDSTLKIQPAKLEDSAVYLCASSPLSGNQPQHFGDGTRLSIL.

This chain joins TRBV6-2 or TRBV6-3 and TRBJ2-1, with no clear D. The CDR3 consists of 11 residues. Germline lookup yields CDR1 MNHEY and CDR2 SVGEGT. V dropped 1 base and J dropped 10 bases, with 5 bases sitting between them. Written as DNA, the CDR3 is TGTGCCAGCAGTTACTTCGGAGAGCAGTTCTTC. It specifies CASSYFGEQFF.

Turning to this clonotype: At one of its ends the junction is not consistent with the germline gene, which may arise from a read error. The genes are TRBV6-4 and TRBJ1-5, with D maybe TRBD1 (6 bases). The CDR3 is 13 amino acids. CDR1 MRHNA and CDR2 SNTAGT come from the germline V gene. The CDR3 loop is CASAQDSNQLQHF. DNA of the CDR3: TGTGCCAGCGCACAGGACAGCAATCAGCTCCAGCATTTT.

This sequence joins TRBV2 and TRBJ2-7, with 8 bases matching TRBD2. The CDR3 length is 16 residues. J was trimmed by 3 bases and V by 3 bases; bases with no gene match: 10. Germline V gene data show CDR1 as SNHLY and CDR2 as FYNNEI. In DNA form, the CDR3 reads TGTGCCAGCAGTGAGGAAGGACTAGCTGCCTTCTACGAGCAGTACTTC. Translated, it gives CASSEEGLAAFYEQYF.

A single count supports this clonotype. DNA of the CDR3: TGTGCCAGCAGGAAGAGCATTCCCACAGATACGCAGTATTTT. Protein sequence: CASRKSIPTDTQYF. The chain employs TRBV7-6 and TRBJ2-3, with no clear D. The CDR3 length is 14 residues. Germline assignment: CDR1 SGHVS and CDR2 FNYEAQ. V lost 6 bases and J lost 2, with 12 bases in between.

This clonotype was found a few times. J is TRBJ2-7 and V is TRBV5-4; 7 nucleotides align to TRBD1. With 4 bases clipped from V and 4 bases from J, the junction kept 5 bases outside the gene matches. This CDR3 has 13 residues. In germline, CDR1 is SGHNT, CDR2 YYREEE (reference sequence). The CDR3 reads CASSNTGVYEQYF. As DNA, the CDR3 is TGTGCCAGCAGCAACACAGGGGTTTACGAGCAGTACTTC.

V and J are TRBV2 and TRBJ2-4; D unresolved. Germline lookup yields CDR1 SNHLY and CDR2 FYNNEI. V gave up 6 bases and J gave up 6 bases, with 18 bases separating them. This CDR3 contains 15 residues. The CDR3 loop is CASSPRLGVSNIQYF. CDR3 in DNA: TGTGCCAGCAGCCCCCGCCTAGGAGTCTCAAACATTCAGTACTTC.

The genes are TRBV7-9 and TRBJ2-1; perhaps TRBD2 as D (5 bases). Germline V CDR1 and CDR2: SEHNR, FQNEAQ (reference sequence). Trimming removed 3 bases at V and 10 bases at J, with 10 bases between. CDR3 length equals 12 residues. The CDR3 spells CASSLGVGEQFF. CDR3 bases: TGTGCCAGCAGCTTGGGAGTCGGAGAGCAGTTCTTC.

The chain combines TRBV18 with TRBJ2-7; 8 bases are shared with TRBD1. Germline CDR1 KGHSH, CDR2 LQKENI. V gave up 5 bases and J gave up 4 bases; unmatched junction bases: 7. This CDR3 has 14 amino acids. CDR3: CASSAQGAGYEQYF. The CDR3 coding sequence is TGTGCCAGCTCAGCTCAGGGGGCTGGATACGAGCAGTACTTC. Full variable domain (missing parts from reference TRBV18 and TRBJ2-7): NAGVMQNPRHLVRRRGQEARLRCSPMKGHSHVYWYRQLPEEGLKFMVYLQKENIIDESGMPKERFSAEFPKEGPSILRIQQVVRGDSAAYFCASSAQGAGYEQYFGPGTRLTVT.

V gene TRBV19 combines with J gene TRBJ2-3; 11 bases match TRBD2. V gave up 6 bases and J gave up 3 bases; unmatched junction bases: 2. Germline CDR1 and CDR2: LNHDA and SQIVND (reference sequence). CDR3 size: 14 residues. CDR3 amino acids: CASRLAGGTDTQYF. The DNA for the CDR3 is TGTGCCAGTAGGCTAGCGGGAGGAACAGATACGCAGTATTTT.

The V call is TRBV6-1, the J call TRBJ2-4; 8 bases are shared with TRBD1. Germline CDR1 and CDR2: MNHNS and SASEGT. The trim removed 6 bases at V and 7 bases at J, leaving 8 bases unmatched. The CDR3 is made up of 14 amino acids. CDR3 loop: CASRPPGQGNIQYF. CDR3 DNA: TGTGCCAGCAGGCCTCCCGGACAGGGCAACATTCAGTACTTC.

The J gene is TRBJ2-7, the V gene TRBV5-1; the D gene could be TRBD1 or TRBD2 (5 bases each). V gave up 1 base and J gave up 5 bases, with 10 bases separating them. The CDR3 is made up of 13 amino acids. The V gene's germline CDR1 is SGHRS and CDR2 YFSETQ. The CDR3 loop reads CASSLPGADEQYF. CDR3 nucleotides: TGCGCCAGCAGCTTGCCCGGGGCTGACGAGCAGTACTTC.

The chain couples TRBV27 to TRBJ1-5; perhaps TRBD1 as D (5 bases). Trimming shortened V by 5 bases and J by 3 bases, and 11 bases separated the two germline ends. Germline lookup yields CDR1 MNHEY and CDR2 SMNVEV (reference sequence). The CDR3 sequence is 14 residues long. The CDR3 bases are TGTGCCAGCAGTCCAGGACATTCCAATCAGCCCCAGCATTTT. Amino acids: CASSPGHSNQPQHF.

The V call is TRBV20-1, the J call TRBJ2-7; 7 bases are a match to TRBD1. V was pared by 3 bases and J by 2 bases, with 7 bases of the junction left unmatched. From germline, CDR1 is DFQATT and CDR2 SNEGSKA (reference sequence). The CDR3 sequence is 14 residues long. CDR3 nucleotide sequence: TGCAGTGCTAGTGAGGACAGGCCCCCCTACGAGCAGTACTTC. As protein: CSASEDRPPYEQYF.

This clonotype has just a few counts. V gene TRBV7-2 combines with J gene TRBJ2-1, with 7 bases identical to TRBD2. The V segment lost 3 bases and the J segment 5 bases; nucleotides outside the gene matches: 4. This CDR3 spans 14 amino acids. Per the germline V gene, CDR1 is SGHTA and CDR2 is FQGNSA. CDR3 nucleotide sequence: TGTGCCAGCAGCTTTCGTCTAGCGGACAATGAGCAGTTCTTC. Translation: CASSFRLADNEQFF.

This clonotype occurred once. V and J are TRBV28 and TRBJ2-7; no definite D call. CDR1 is MDHEN, CDR2 SYDVKM, per germline. The CDR3 covers 13 residues. Trimming pared 7 bases from V and 1 base from J, leaving 11 bases between. CDR3 nucleotide sequence: TGTGCCAGCAAGGGCGCCGGGTCCTACGAGCAGTACTTC. Protein sequence: CASKGAGSYEQYF.

This clonotype was recorded a few times. V usage is TRBV7-2 and J usage is TRBJ2-7; 7 bases agree with TRBD2. Germline CDR1 reads SGHTA; CDR2 reads FQGNSA. This CDR3 comprises 13 residues. Losses at the gene ends were 1 base for V and 6 bases for J; bases not matched to a gene: 3. The CDR3 bases are TGTGCCAGCAGCTTAGTCTGGGAGGGCGAGCAGTACTTC. It encodes CASSLVWEGEQYF.

This chain uses TRBV12-3 or TRBV12-4 with TRBJ2-4; 8 bases are shared with TRBD2. This CDR3 has 14 amino acids. J gave up 7 bases and V 6 bases, and 8 bases lay outside the gene matches. CDR3 loop: CASRTGTSMNIQYF. The DNA for the CDR3 is TGTGCCAGCAGAACCGGGACTAGTATGAACATTCAGTACTTC.